This is a list of T cell receptor beta chains from one sample in a study of blood T cell repertoires in COVID-19. Repertoires were generated with immunoSEQ multiplex PCR, while TCRdb's copy carries only in-frame clones and drops some. The sample lists roughly 54,000 clones, 86% occurring once. Sequencing used peripheral blood. The receptors were gathered from a human donor in a cohort sampled during active COVID-19. Each CDR3 is given with its conserved first and last residue. A D gene is named only where the DNA matches it firmly. Only part of the rows carry a size: once, few, many, or a class if the clone is expanded.

>TRBJ2-7|NA|NA|TRBV2
CASSEFGGGSYEQYF
TGTGCCAGCAGTGAGTTCGGGGGAGGCTCCTACGAGCAGTACTTC
>TRBJ2-6|NA|NA|TRBV5-1
CASSKGQTSGANVLTF
TGCGCCAGCAGCAAGGGGCAAACCTCTGGGGCCAACGTCCTGACTTTC
>TRBJ2-7|NA|NA|TRBV5-5
CASSFLQATYEQYF
TGTGCCAGCAGCTTTTTACAGGCAACATACGAGCAGTACTTC
>TRBJ2-7|NA|NA|TRBV30
CAWSLGTYEQYF
TGTGCCTGGAGCCTAGGCACCTACGAGCAGTACTTC
>TRBJ2-7|NA|NA|TRBV7-2
CASSRTNYEQYF
TGTGCCAGCAGCCGCACTAACTACGAGCAGTACTTC
>TRBJ2-1|NA|NA|TRBV7-3
CASSPEIRTPQFF
TGTGCCAGCAGCCCTGAAATTCGGACTCCACAGTTCTTC
>TRBJ2-1|NA|NA|TRBV14
CASSPRTAGEQFF
TGTGCCAGCAGCCCGAGAACCGCCGGTGAGCAGTTCTTC
>TRBJ1-2|NA|TRBD1|TRBV5-3
CARKPTTGGHGYTF
TGTGCCAGAAAACCCACCACAGGGGGCCATGGCTACACCTTC
>TRBJ1-5|NA|NA|TRBV28
CASSFPWRINQPQHF
TGTGCCAGCAGTTTCCCGTGGAGGATCAATCAGCCCCAGCATTTT
>TRBJ1-1|NA|TRBD1|TRBV5-1
CASSPTGVEGTEAFF
TGCGCCAGCAGCCCGACAGGGGTTGAGGGCACTGAAGCTTTCTTT
>TRBJ2-1|NA|TRBD2|TRBV6-1
CASSDLTSGGVSYNEQFF
TGTGCCAGCAGTGACTTAACTAGCGGGGGGGTCTCCTACAATGAGCAGTTCTTC
>TRBJ1-1|NA|NA|TRBV10-3
CAISESIGRGNTEAFF
TGTGCCATCAGTGAGTCGATTGGGAGGGGGAACACTGAAGCTTTCTTT
>TRBJ2-7|NA|NA|TRBV12-2
CASRLARQDYEQYF
TGTGCAAGTCGCTTAGCGCGCCAGGACTACGAGCAGTACTTC
>TRBJ1-1|NA|NA|TRBV5-1
CASSFASMNTEAFF
TGCGCCAGCAGCTTCGCCAGTATGAACACTGAAGCTTTCTTT
>TRBJ2-1|NA|NA|TRBV9
CASSVGLEGAFYNEQFF
TGTGCCAGCAGCGTAGGGTTGGAAGGAGCCTTCTACAATGAGCAGTTCTTC
>TRBJ1-3|NA|TRBD1|TRBV3-1/TRBV3-2
CASSQFRDRRFSGNTIYF
TGTGCCAGCAGCCAATTCCGGGACAGGCGCTTCTCTGGAAACACCATATATTTT
>TRBJ1-5|NA|TRBD1|TRBV9
CASSGGTGIFQPQHF
TGTGCCAGCAGCGGCGGGACAGGGATATTTCAGCCCCAGCATTTT
>TRBJ2-5|NA|NA|TRBV3-1/TRBV3-2
CASSPTGGATQYF
TGTGCCAGCAGCCCGACAGGTGGAGCGACCCAGTACTTC
>TRBJ1-5|NA|NA|TRBV10-1
CASSEGGQPQHF
TGCGCCAGCAGTGAAGGGGGTCAGCCCCAGCATTTT
>TRBJ2-7|NA|TRBD1|TRBV6-1
CASSEGTTGMGYEQYF
TGTGCCAGCAGTGAAGGCACGACAGGGATGGGGTACGAGCAGTACTTC
>TRBJ2-7|few|TRBD1|TRBV7-9
CASSLVSGGHYEQYF
TGTGCCAGCAGCTTAGTGTCAGGGGGCCACTACGAGCAGTACTTC
>TRBJ2-7|few|NA|TRBV5-1
CASSLDSNQNYEQYF
TGCGCCAGCAGCTTGGACTCAAATCAAAACTACGAGCAGTACTTC
>TRBJ2-5|NA|NA|TRBV2
CASSPQETQYF
TGTGCCAGCAGTCCTCAAGAGACCCAGTACTTC